This T cell receptor (beta chain) was identified in a study of blood T cell repertoires in COVID-19 (dated by TCRdb to about 2020). Context from the whole study: Collaborator samples came from the United States, Italy and Spain and covered acute and convalescent phases of COVID-19. The prospective study material was composed of cDNA or gDNA derived from T cells, B-cell-depleted T cells, or PBMCs. The dataset comprised deeply sampled blood TCRbeta repertoires from subjects exposed to, actively infected with, or recovered from COVID-19. The repertoires were released in a freely available public database meant as a resource for research on the immune response to SARS-CoV-2. Samples came from the ongoing ImmuneRACE study (first 160 participants) plus 1,254 subjects from 6 global collaborators. Nearly every sample came with metadata listing a de-identified subject ID, COVID-19 status, age in years and sex. Where HLA class I and class II types were available, the types were taken from metadata supplied by the sample provider, not from assay-based typing. Overall results and qualifications from the work: The quantity of clinical and demographic metadata differed by source and by participant and was supplied without curation.

TCRbeta CDR3 regions were amplified from genomic DNA by means of the immunoSEQ Assay, a bias-controlled multiplex PCR. The authors processed their data as follows. The number of nucleated cells in each sample was estimated from the amplification of reference gene primers within the assay. To quantify the absolute abundance of each unique TCRbeta CDR3 rearrangement, sequence reads were collapsed and filtered. For each sample, productive Simpson clonality was calculated as the square root of Simpson's diversity index over productive rearrangements. Held by TCRdb, this immuneACCESS table contains in-frame sequences only and omits some clones. Under half of the omission traces to an unresolved V gene where checked; the cause of the rest is unknown. For V, J and clone size, that table is used; D and trimming come from the DNA. This sample lists tens of thousands of clones; less than 85% were detected once. Approximately 17% of the sample is held by the ten biggest clonotypes.

Details on this clone: Its antigen remains unidentified. The input lacks base qualities; no much larger clone sits a single base away.

Whole blood was collected in K2EDTA tubes by collaborating institutions according to the institutions' own protocols. Collaborator samples were shipped for TCRbeta analysis as frozen whole blood, isolated PBMCs, or DNA extracted from either sample type. Trimming takes 6 bases off V and 6 bases off J; junction bases not matched to a gene: 6. From a lookup of the germline V gene, CDR1 and CDR2 are SNHLY and FYNNEI. The CDR3 sequence holds 15 residues, the cysteine and phenylalanine included. The DNA shown is the 45-base CDR3, in frame from base 1. Recombination linked TRBV2 to TRBJ2-1; a stretch of 12 junction bases matches TRBD2. The receptor comes from a man between 65 and 85 years old with active COVID-19. Material for sequencing was peripheral blood. The nucleotide sequence reads TGTGCCAGCAGCATGGGACTAGCGGGTTTCAATGAGCAGTTCTTC. This gives the protein CASSMGLAGFNEQFF. Outside the CDR3, residues come from the reference TRBV2 and TRBJ2-1 proteins, so the full variable domain is: EPEVTQTPSHQVTQMGQEVILRCVPISNHLYFYWYRQILGQKVEFLVSFYNNEISEKSEIFDDQFSVERPDGSNFTLKIRSTKLEDSAMYFCASSMGLAGFNEQFFGPGTRLTVL.